The 15 T cell receptor beta chains presented below share a single source sample, sequenced in a study of shared clonotypes between healthy human individuals. Libraries were prepared by immunoSEQ multiplex PCR; TCRdb keeps only in-frame clonotypes and omits some of them. The repertoire has 2.5 million or so clones, around nine tenths of them found once; the top ten carry roughly 0.14%. Sequencing input: naive CD4+ T cells sorted from blood. Subset of the sample: CD45RA+ positively selected. The receptors stem from a young man in good health.

This chain connects TRBV27 to TRBJ2-7, with D perhaps TRBD1 (5 bases). V was cut by 3 bases and J by 3 bases, with 12 bases left in between. Germline V gives CDR1 MNHEY, CDR2 SMNVEV (reference sequence). CDR3 length equals 14 residues. DNA for the CDR3: TGTGCCAGCAGTTTTCGGCAGGGCCTCTACGAGCAGTACTTC. It specifies CASSFRQGLYEQYF.

V and J are TRBV6-5 and TRBJ2-5, with 7 nucleotides matching TRBD2. Germline V gene data show CDR1 as MNHEY and CDR2 as SVGAGI. After removal of 0 bases from V and 2 bases from J, the junction contained 3 bases not matched to a gene. The CDR3 runs to 15 residues. The CDR3 is CASSYSGGGQETQYF. The CDR3 DNA reads TGTGCCAGCAGTTACTCGGGGGGGGGACAAGAGACCCAGTACTTC.

Turning to this clone: Other DNA sequences within the sample encode an identical CDR3. This chain joins TRBV4-1 and TRBJ1-5; D gene ambiguous. V gave up 0 bases and J gave up 1 base, with 4 bases separating them. Germline loops: CDR1 MGHRA, CDR2 YSYEKL. This CDR3 contains 14 residues. CDR3 bases: TGCGCCAGCAGCCAAGATTCAAGCAATCAGCCCCAGCATTTT. Protein: CASSQDSSNQPQHF.

In this sample, this clone turned up once. The chain couples TRBV5-1 to TRBJ2-2, with 10 bases identical to TRBD2. Germline V gene sequence: CDR1 SGHRS, CDR2 YFSETQ. This CDR3 comprises 17 residues. V gave up 2 bases and J gave up 6 bases; unmatched junction bases: 10. The CDR3 coding sequence is TGCGCCAGCAGCTTTAGTAGCGGGGGGAGATCTCCCGGGGAGCTGTTTTTT. Protein product: CASSFSSGGRSPGELFF.

The CDR3 DNA sequence: TGTGCAAGTCGCTTATGGGCAGGGACTAATGAAAAACTGTTTTTT. Protein: CASRLWAGTNEKLFF. This chain joins TRBV12-2 and TRBJ1-4; TRBD1 is taken as the D call from the table, unchecked against the DNA. TRBV12-2 is a pseudogene locus. This CDR3 is built from 15 residues.

The chain links TRBV2 to TRBJ2-2, with D maybe TRBD1 (6 bases). CDR1 and CDR2 from the germline V gene are SNHLY and FYNNEI. The CDR3 is 15 amino acids. V lost 6 bases and J 1 base, leaving 12 bases between the germline ends. The CDR3 DNA is TGTGCCAGCAGGGGGGCAGGGAGGAACACCGGGGAGCTGTTTTTT. It is translated as CASRGAGRNTGELFF.

The chain employs TRBV5-6 and TRBJ2-7; maybe TRBD2 (5 bases). V was pared by 0 bases and J by 5 bases, with 18 bases between. CDR3 length: 16 amino acids. Germline CDR1 reads SGHDT; CDR2 reads YYEEEE. The CDR3 sequence: CASSLAEGLKIHEQYF. The CDR3 nucleotides are TGTGCCAGCAGCTTGGCAGAAGGACTTAAGATCCACGAGCAGTACTTC.

This clone was seen only once. The chain recombines TRBV6-6 with TRBJ1-5, with D perhaps TRBD1 (6 bases). Germline V CDR1 and CDR2: MNHNY, SVGAGI (reference sequence). The CDR3 has 13 residues. The V gene lost 8 bases and the J gene lost 0 bases, with 8 bases spanning the gap. The CDR3 region is CASGQNSNQPQHF. The CDR3 DNA reads as TGTGCCAGCGGACAGAATAGCAATCAGCCCCAGCATTTT.

As to this clone: The sample contains more than one DNA sequence encoding this CDR3. The J gene is TRBJ1-6, the V gene TRBV7-9; D ambiguous. Germline V CDR1 and CDR2: SEHNR, FQNEAQ (reference sequence). The CDR3 is 14 residues long. V gave up 5 bases and J gave up 5 bases, with 10 bases separating them. For the CDR3, the DNA is TGTGCCAGCAGCCCGGGAACCGATAATTCACCCCTCCACTTT. Translated: CASSPGTDNSPLHF.

This clone appeared a few times. The chain combines TRBV25-1 with TRBJ1-5; 9 nucleotides agree with TRBD1. Per germline, CDR1 MGHDK and CDR2 SYGVNS. The CDR3 covers 14 residues. Trimming took 4 bases from V and 7 from J; bases not matched to a gene: 5. DNA for the CDR3: TGTGCCAGCAGTGCTACAGGGGGCAGCCAGCCCCAGCATTTT. It codes for CASSATGGSQPQHF.

This clone has only one observation. Mismatch with germline at one junction end may stem from a read error. The rearrangement links TRBV7-7 to TRBJ2-5, with 7 bases identical to TRBD1. The germline CDR1 and CDR2 sequences are SSHAT and FNYEAQ (reference sequence). The CDR3 contains 15 residues. CDR3 DNA: TGTGCTAGCAGCTCGGGACAGACGTACCAAGAGACCCAGTACTTC. Its protein is CASSSGQTYQETQYF.

This chain uses TRBV6-5 with TRBJ1-1; TRBD1 matches 7 bases. With V trimmed by 6 bases and J by 0 bases, 4 bases remained unmatched. Germline V gene data show CDR1 as MNHEY and CDR2 as SVGAGI. The CDR3 consists of 14 residues. The CDR3 loop is CASRLGQMNTEAFF. CDR3 DNA: TGTGCCAGCAGACTGGGACAGATGAACACTGAAGCTTTCTTT.

The rearrangement uses TRBV7-3 and TRBJ1-1, with D perhaps TRBD1 (5 bases). Trimming shortened V by 3 bases and J by 1 base, and 9 bases separated the two germline ends. The CDR3 sequence is 14 residues long. Per germline, CDR1 SGHTA and CDR2 FQGTGA. The CDR3 loop reads CASSLQGGNTEAFF. The DNA for the CDR3 is TGTGCCAGCAGCTTGCAGGGAGGGAACACTGAAGCTTTCTTT.

The CDR3 is CASSLGSKRDEQYF. CDR3 coding DNA: TGTGCCAGCAGCTTGGGCTCGAAGAGGGACGAGCAGTACTTC. The gene calls are TRBV5-6 and TRBJ2-7, with TRBD2 as a possible D gene (5 bases). CDR3 length: 14 amino acids. V lost 0 bases, J lost 5 bases, and 12 bases lay in between. Germline V CDR1 and CDR2: SGHDT, YYEEEE.

V is TRBV19 and J is TRBJ1-3; D is undetermined. The CDR3 runs to 16 residues. Deletions cut 6 bases from V and 0 bases from J, with 15 bases between. The germline gives CDR1 LNHDA, CDR2 SQIVND (reference sequence). The DNA for the CDR3 is TGTGCCAGTAGCCGAAACCTCGGGAACTCTGGAAACACCATATATTTT. Translated, it gives CASSRNLGNSGNTIYF.